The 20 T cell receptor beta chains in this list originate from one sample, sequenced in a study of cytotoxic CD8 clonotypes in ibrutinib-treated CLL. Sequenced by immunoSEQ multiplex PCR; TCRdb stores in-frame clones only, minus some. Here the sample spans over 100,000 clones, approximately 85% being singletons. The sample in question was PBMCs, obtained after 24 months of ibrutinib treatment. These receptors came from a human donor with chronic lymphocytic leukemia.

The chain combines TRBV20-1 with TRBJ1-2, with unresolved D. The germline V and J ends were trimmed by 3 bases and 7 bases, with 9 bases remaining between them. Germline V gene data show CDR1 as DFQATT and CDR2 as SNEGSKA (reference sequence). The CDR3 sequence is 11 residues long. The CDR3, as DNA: TGCAGTGCTAGGGAGGGTTTTGGCTACACCTTC. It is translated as CSAREGFGYTF.

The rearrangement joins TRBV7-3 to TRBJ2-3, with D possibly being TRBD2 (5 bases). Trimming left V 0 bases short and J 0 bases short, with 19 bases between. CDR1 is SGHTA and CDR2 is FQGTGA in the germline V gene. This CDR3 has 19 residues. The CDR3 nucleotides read TGTGCCAGCAGCTTAACGTTAAGGACGACCGAGGGTAGCACAGATACGCAGTATTTT. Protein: CASSLTLRTTEGSTDTQYF.

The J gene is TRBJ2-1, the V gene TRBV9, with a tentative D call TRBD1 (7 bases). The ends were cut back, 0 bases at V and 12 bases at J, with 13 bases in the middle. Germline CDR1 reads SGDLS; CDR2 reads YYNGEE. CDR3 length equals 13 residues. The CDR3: CASSVGRGLGQFF. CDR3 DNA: TGTGCCAGCAGCGTAGGGAGGGGGCTTGGGCAGTTCTTC.

As DNA, the CDR3 is TGTGCCAGCAGCATACAAGGGACGGGAGCCGGGGATACGCAGTATTTT. Its protein product is CASSIQGTGAGDTQYF. V and J are TRBV7-2 and TRBJ2-3, with D possibly TRBD2 on 6 matching bases. CDR3 length equals 16 residues. V was shortened by 5 bases and J by 6 bases, with 21 bases between the two germline ends. Germline CDR1 SGHTA, CDR2 FQGNSA.

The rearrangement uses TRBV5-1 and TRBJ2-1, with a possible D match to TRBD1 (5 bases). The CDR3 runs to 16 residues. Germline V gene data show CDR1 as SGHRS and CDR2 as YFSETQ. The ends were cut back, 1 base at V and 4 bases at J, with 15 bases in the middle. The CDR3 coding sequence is TGCGCCAGCAGCTTGTCAGGGCAAGGGATTTACAATGAGCAGTTCTTC. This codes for CASSLSGQGIYNEQFF.

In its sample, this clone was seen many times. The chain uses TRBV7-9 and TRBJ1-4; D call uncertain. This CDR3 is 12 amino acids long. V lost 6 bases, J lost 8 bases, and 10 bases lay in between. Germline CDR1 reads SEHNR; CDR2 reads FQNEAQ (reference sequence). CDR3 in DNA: TGTGCCAGCAGGGACGACGTAGAAAAACTGTTTTTT. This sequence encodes CASRDDVEKLFF.

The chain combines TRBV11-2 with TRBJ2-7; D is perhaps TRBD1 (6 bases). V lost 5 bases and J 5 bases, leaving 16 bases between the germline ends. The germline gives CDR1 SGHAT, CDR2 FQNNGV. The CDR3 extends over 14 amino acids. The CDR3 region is CASSPLTGYDEQYF. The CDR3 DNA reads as TGTGCCAGCAGCCCTCTTACAGGGTACGACGAGCAGTACTTC.

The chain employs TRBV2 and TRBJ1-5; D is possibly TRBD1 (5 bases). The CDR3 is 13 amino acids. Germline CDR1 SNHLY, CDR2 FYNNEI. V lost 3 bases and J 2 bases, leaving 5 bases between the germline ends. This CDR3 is CASSDRGNQPQHF. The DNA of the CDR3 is TGTGCCAGCAGTGACAGGGGCAATCAGCCCCAGCATTTT.

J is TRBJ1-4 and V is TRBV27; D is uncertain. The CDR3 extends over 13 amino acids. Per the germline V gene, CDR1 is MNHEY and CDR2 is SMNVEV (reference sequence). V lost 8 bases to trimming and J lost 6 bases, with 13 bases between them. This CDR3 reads CASPRFPDEKLFF. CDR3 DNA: TGTGCCAGCCCCCGTTTCCCAGATGAAAAACTGTTTTTT.

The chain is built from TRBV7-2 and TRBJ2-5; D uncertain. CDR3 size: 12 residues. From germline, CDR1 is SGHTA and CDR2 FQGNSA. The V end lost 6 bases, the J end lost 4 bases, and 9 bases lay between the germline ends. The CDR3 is CASSPSGETQYF. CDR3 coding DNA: TGTGCCAGCAGTCCCTCGGGAGAGACCCAGTACTTC.

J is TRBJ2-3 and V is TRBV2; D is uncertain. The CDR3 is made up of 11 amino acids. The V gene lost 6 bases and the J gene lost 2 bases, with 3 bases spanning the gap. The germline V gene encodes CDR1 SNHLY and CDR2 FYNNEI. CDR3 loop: CASRVTDTQYF. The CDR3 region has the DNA TGTGCCAGCAGGGTCACAGATACGCAGTATTTT.

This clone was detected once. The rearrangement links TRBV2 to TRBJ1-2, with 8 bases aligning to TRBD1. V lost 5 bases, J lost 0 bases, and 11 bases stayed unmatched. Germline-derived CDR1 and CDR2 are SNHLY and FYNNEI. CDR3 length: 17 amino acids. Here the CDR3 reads CASSIDRGYVTNYGYTF. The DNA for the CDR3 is TGTGCCAGCAGTATTGACAGGGGCTATGTAACTAACTATGGCTACACCTTC.

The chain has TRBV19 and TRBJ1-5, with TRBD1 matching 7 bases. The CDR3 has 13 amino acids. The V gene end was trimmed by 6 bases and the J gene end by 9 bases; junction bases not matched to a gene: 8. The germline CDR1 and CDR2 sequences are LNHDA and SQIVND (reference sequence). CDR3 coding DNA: TGTGCCAGTAGGGGACAGCCTTTATCGCCCCAGCATTTT. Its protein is CASRGQPLSPQHF.

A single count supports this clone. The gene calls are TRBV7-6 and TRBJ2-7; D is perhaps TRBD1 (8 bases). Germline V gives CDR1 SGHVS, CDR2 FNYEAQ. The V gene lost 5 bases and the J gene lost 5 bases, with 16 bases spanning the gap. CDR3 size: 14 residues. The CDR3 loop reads CASSPRTGRDEQYF. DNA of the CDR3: TGTGCCAGCAGCCCCCGGACAGGGAGGGACGAGCAGTACTTC.

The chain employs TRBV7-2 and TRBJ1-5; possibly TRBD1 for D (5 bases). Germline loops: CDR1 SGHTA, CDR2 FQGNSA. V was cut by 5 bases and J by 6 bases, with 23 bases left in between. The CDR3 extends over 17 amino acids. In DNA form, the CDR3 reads TGTGCCAGCAGCCTCAACGTGCGGGGGGAAGGAGTTCAGCCCCAGCATTTT. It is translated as CASSLNVRGEGVQPQHF.

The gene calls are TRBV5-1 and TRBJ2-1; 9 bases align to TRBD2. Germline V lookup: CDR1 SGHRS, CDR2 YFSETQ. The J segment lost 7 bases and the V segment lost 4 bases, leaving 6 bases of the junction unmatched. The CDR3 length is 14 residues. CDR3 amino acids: CASSLSGLANEQFF. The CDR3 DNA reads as TGCGCCAGCAGCCTCTCTGGACTAGCGAATGAGCAGTTCTTC.

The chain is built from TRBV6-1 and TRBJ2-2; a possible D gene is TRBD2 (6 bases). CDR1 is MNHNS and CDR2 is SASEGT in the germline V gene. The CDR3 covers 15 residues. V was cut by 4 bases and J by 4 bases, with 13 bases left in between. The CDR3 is CASSAEGLVTGELFF. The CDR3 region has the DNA TGTGCCAGCAGTGCGGAGGGCCTAGTCACCGGGGAGCTGTTTTTT.

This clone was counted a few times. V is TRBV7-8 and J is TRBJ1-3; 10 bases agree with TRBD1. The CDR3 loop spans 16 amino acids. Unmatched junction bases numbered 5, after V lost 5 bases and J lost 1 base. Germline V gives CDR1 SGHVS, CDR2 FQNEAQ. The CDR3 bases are TGTGCCAGCAGCGCCCGACAGGGGGCTTCTGGAAACACCATATATTTT. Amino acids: CASSARQGASGNTIYF.

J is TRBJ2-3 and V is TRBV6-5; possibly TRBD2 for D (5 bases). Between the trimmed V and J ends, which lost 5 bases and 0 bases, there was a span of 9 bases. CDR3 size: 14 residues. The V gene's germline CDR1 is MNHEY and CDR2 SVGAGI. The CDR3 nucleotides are TGTGCCAGCAGTACCGGACTCAGCACAGATACGCAGTATTTT. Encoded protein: CASSTGLSTDTQYF.

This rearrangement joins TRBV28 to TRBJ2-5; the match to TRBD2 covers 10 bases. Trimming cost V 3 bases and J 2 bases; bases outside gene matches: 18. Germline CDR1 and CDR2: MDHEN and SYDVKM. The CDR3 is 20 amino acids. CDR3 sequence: CASSFPLAGGRSYQQETQYF. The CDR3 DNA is TGTGCCAGCAGTTTCCCTTTAGCGGGAGGCCGATCTTACCAACAAGAGACCCAGTACTTC. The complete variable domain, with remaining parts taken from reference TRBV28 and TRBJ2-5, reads DVKVTQSSRYLVKRTGEKVFLECVQDMDHENMFWYRQDPGLGLRLIYFSYDVKMKEKGDIPEGYSVSREKKERFSLILESASTNQTSMYLCASSFPLAGGRSYQQETQYFGPGTRLLVL.